The 15 T cell receptor beta chains given below trace back to one sample, sequenced in a study of shared clonotypes between healthy human individuals (dated by TCRdb to 2020 to 2022). The library came from the immunoSEQ multiplex PCR assay. What TCRdb holds here is the immuneACCESS table cut down to in-frame rearrangements. Part of the clones is not present; checked against another copy, under half of the missing clones reflect an unresolved V gene, and the others are unexplained. The sample table contains roughly 1,500,000 clones; only one count was recorded for 97% to 99% of them. Approximately 0.4% of the sample is held by the ten biggest clonotypes. The sample taken for sequencing was naive CD4+ T cells sorted from blood. The intended sense of this specimen's cell subset or site label: CD45RA+ positively selected. Receptors were obtained from a young man in good health.

This clone has only one observation. The chain employs TRBV29-1 and TRBJ2-3; the match to TRBD1 covers 10 bases. CDR3 length equals 14 residues. V was clipped by 4 bases and J by 6 bases; unmatched bases: 7. Germline V gives CDR1 SQVTM, CDR2 ANQGSEA. The DNA of the CDR3 is TGCAGCGTTGCGGCGGGACAGGGGATGGATACGCAGTATTTT. Translated: CSVAAGQGMDTQYF.

The chain is built from TRBV11-3 and TRBJ2-5, with a possible D match to TRBD2 (5 bases). Looked up from germline, CDR1 is SGHNT and CDR2 is YENEEA. Trimming took off 5 bases at V and 5 bases at J, with 21 bases between the two ends. The length of the CDR3 is 16 residues. This CDR3 reads CASSRGRTLGGETQYF. The CDR3 DNA sequence: TGTGCCAGCAGCCGCGGGCGAACCCTGGGTGGTGAGACCCAGTACTTC. Looking up the rest from reference TRBV11-3 and TRBJ2-5 gives the full variable domain: EAGVVQSPRYKIIEKKQPVAFWCNPISGHNTLYWYLQNLGQGPELLIRYENEEAVDDSQLPKDRFSAERLKGVDSTLKIQPAELGDSAVYLCASSRGRTLGGETQYFGPGTRLLVL.

This clone was picked up one time. V and J are TRBV7-2 and TRBJ2-5; 10 bases agree with TRBD2. Germline assignment: CDR1 SGHTA and CDR2 FQGNSA. Trimming removed 3 bases from V and 7 bases from J; junction bases left unmatched: 8. The CDR3 is 15 amino acids. The CDR3 is CASSLLAGDSGTQYF. Here the CDR3 DNA reads TGTGCCAGCAGCTTGCTAGCGGGAGATTCGGGGACCCAGTACTTC.

V usage is TRBV5-1 and J usage is TRBJ2-2; TRBD1 matches 9 bases. V lost 3 bases and J lost 2; bases outside the gene matches: 2. Germline CDR1 is SGHRS and CDR2 is YFSETQ. This CDR3 comprises 15 residues. The CDR3 sequence is CASSWDRENTGELFF. CDR3 DNA sequence: TGCGCCAGCAGCTGGGACAGGGAAAACACCGGGGAGCTGTTTTTT.

V usage is TRBV5-1 and J usage is TRBJ2-7; D is perhaps TRBD1 or TRBD2 (5 bases each). CDR1 and CDR2 from the germline V gene are SGHRS and YFSETQ. The CDR3 is 14 amino acids. Trimming cost V 3 bases and J 1 base, with 11 bases left between them. CDR3 sequence (DNA): TGCGCCAGCAGCTGGGACGGGGATTCCTACGAGCAGTACTTC. It yields the protein CASSWDGDSYEQYF. Based on the CDR3 plus reference TRBV5-1 and TRBJ2-7, the full variable domain is KAGVTQTPRYLIKTRGQQVTLSCSPISGHRSVSWYQQTPGQGLQFLFEYFSETQRNKGNFPGRFSGRQFSNSRSEMNVSTLELGDSALYLCASSWDGDSYEQYFGPGTRLTVT.

The rearrangement joins TRBV10-3 to TRBJ2-1; 14 nucleotides match TRBD2. The germline V gene encodes CDR1 ENHRY and CDR2 SYGVKD. J lost 0 bases, V lost 6 bases, and 10 bases had no gene match. The CDR3 spans 19 residues. This chain's CDR3 is CAISQPGTSGSSSYNEQFF. The CDR3 DNA is TGTGCCATCAGCCAACCCGGGACTAGCGGGAGTAGCTCCTACAATGAGCAGTTCTTC.

This chain uses TRBV5-1 with TRBJ2-6; D is possibly TRBD2 (5 bases). Germline loops: CDR1 SGHRS, CDR2 YFSETQ. The CDR3 loop spans 17 amino acids. With 4 bases removed from V and 1 base from J, the gap between germline ends came to 15 bases. The CDR3 sequence is CASSPGRDWSGANVLTF. The CDR3 region has the DNA TGCGCCAGCAGCCCCGGACGGGATTGGTCTGGGGCCAACGTCCTGACTTTC. The complete variable domain, with remaining parts taken from reference TRBV5-1 and TRBJ2-6, reads KAGVTQTPRYLIKTRGQQVTLSCSPISGHRSVSWYQQTPGQGLQFLFEYFSETQRNKGNFPGRFSGRQFSNSRSEMNVSTLELGDSALYLCASSPGRDWSGANVLTFGAGSRLTVL.

V usage is TRBV6-1 and J usage is TRBJ2-7; possibly TRBD1 for D (6 bases). Deletions cut 1 base from V and 7 bases from J, with 11 bases between. Germline V gives CDR1 MNHNS, CDR2 SASEGT. This CDR3 is 13 amino acids long. The CDR3 coding sequence is TGTGCCAGCAGTGAAGTCCGACAGGTGGAGCAGTACTTC. This translates into CASSEVRQVEQYF.

The chain is built from TRBV5-6 and TRBJ2-3; 10 bases line up with TRBD1. Looked up from germline, CDR1 is SGHDT and CDR2 is YYEEEE. Germline trimming cut 4 bases from V and 2 bases from J; bases unmatched to any gene: 10. The CDR3 length is 17 residues. The DNA for the CDR3 is TGTGCCAGCAGCCACACTCCCGGGACAGGGGTCACAGATACGCAGTATTTT. Amino acid sequence: CASSHTPGTGVTDTQYF. Combining the CDR3 with reference TRBV5-6 and TRBJ2-3 gives the whole variable domain DAGVTQSPTHLIKTRGQQVTLRCSPKSGHDTVSWYQQALGQGPQFIFQYYEEEERQRGNFPDRFSGHQFPNYSSELNVNALLLGDSALYLCASSHTPGTGVTDTQYFGPGTRLTVL.

This clone was found once. This chain connects TRBV5-1 to TRBJ2-7; D uncertain. The germline V gene encodes CDR1 SGHRS and CDR2 YFSETQ. Trimming left V 0 bases short and J 3 bases short, with 13 bases between. The CDR3 runs to 15 residues. CDR3 DNA: TGCGCCAGCAGCTTGGCCGGATACAAAGGCTACGAGCAGTACTTC. Translated, it gives CASSLAGYKGYEQYF.

Details on this clone: Other DNA sequences from this sample encode an identical CDR3 as well. The rearrangement joins TRBV29-1 to TRBJ2-2, with TRBD1 matching over 7 bases. Trimming at V came to 5 bases and at J to 0 bases, leaving 3 bases not matched to a gene. CDR3 length: 14 amino acids. Germline CDR1 is SQVTM and CDR2 is ANQGSEA. CDR3 region: CSVRQGTNTGELFF. DNA for the CDR3: TGCAGCGTTCGACAGGGAACGAACACCGGGGAGCTGTTTTTT.

The V gene is TRBV18, the J gene TRBJ2-1, with D maybe TRBD2 (5 bases). Per the germline V gene, CDR1 is KGHSH and CDR2 is LQKENI. The CDR3 has 15 residues. With 2 bases removed from V and 0 bases from J, the gap between germline ends came to 8 bases. The CDR3 region is CASSPTTSSYNEQFF. As DNA, the CDR3 is TGTGCCAGCTCACCAACAACTAGCTCCTACAATGAGCAGTTCTTC.

CDR3 nucleotide sequence: TGTGCCAGCAGCCCGGGGGGACTAGCGGGAGAATTGTACGAGCAGTACTTC. Translating it yields CASSPGGLAGELYEQYF. The chain links TRBV7-9 to TRBJ2-7; 14 positions match TRBD2. CDR1 and CDR2 from the germline V gene are SEHNR and FQNEAQ (reference sequence). The CDR3 totals 17 residues. J was trimmed by 4 bases and V by 5 bases; bases with no gene match: 10.

The chain couples TRBV2 to TRBJ1-2; maybe TRBD1 (5 bases). The ends were cut back, 2 bases at V and 8 bases at J, with 9 bases in the middle. This CDR3 spans 12 amino acids. Germline loops: CDR1 SNHLY, CDR2 FYNNEI. The DNA for the CDR3 is TGTGCCAGCAGTGAAAGGGGAGTGGGCTACACCTTC. The encoded protein is CASSERGVGYTF.

V gene TRBV5-1 combines with J gene TRBJ2-1; D possibly uses TRBD1 or TRBD2 (6 bases each). Germline assignment: CDR1 SGHRS and CDR2 YFSETQ. CDR3 length equals 14 residues. Deletions cut 0 bases from V and 9 bases from J, with 13 bases between. CDR3 residues: CASSLDPGAGEQFF. In DNA form, the CDR3 reads TGCGCCAGCAGCTTGGATCCGGGGGCAGGTGAGCAGTTCTTC.